One and the same sample provided the 4 T cell receptor beta chains below, sequenced in a study of human T cells and chemical hapten exposure. TCRdb passed the RACE reads through MiXCR, listing each CDR3 protein once. Of about 69,000 distinct CDR3 sequences listed, under 13% are singletons. Time point reported: patch test 2, 6 weeks after DPC sensitization. The treatment: therapeutic diphenylcyclopropenone sensitization with weekly scalp DPC. This specimen was whole blood, taken in connection with sensitization to the hapten diphenylcyclopropenone (DPC). These receptors were collected from a woman in her 50s with alopecia areata. Some clones in this sample may be carry-over from other donors' samples.

This clonotype was observed a handful of times. Germline and junction disagree at one end, which may indicate a read error. The rearrangement links TRBV12-3 or TRBV12-4 to TRBJ2-7, with 9 positions matching TRBD1. The CDR3 contains 12 residues. The CDR3 bases are TGTGCCAGCAGTCTCTTGCCGACAGGGGGTAACTTC. Its protein product is CASSLLPTGGNF.

The V and J genes are TRBV5-8 and TRBJ2-3; the D is unclear. The ends were cut back, 0 bases at V and 5 bases at J, with 10 bases in the middle. In germline, CDR1 is SGHTS, CDR2 YDEGEE. CDR3 size: 14 residues. The CDR3 spells CASSLGASIDTQYF. Written as DNA, the CDR3 is TGTGCCAGCAGCTTGGGGGCTAGTATAGATACGCAGTATTTT.

Only a few counts were recorded for this clonotype. J is TRBJ2-3 and V is TRBV29-1; weak D call: TRBD2 (6 bases). This CDR3 has 14 residues. CDR1 and CDR2 (germline): SQVTM, ANQGSEA. V lost 5 bases and J 4 bases, leaving 16 bases between the germline ends. The CDR3 coding sequence is TGCAGCGTTCGTACTAGCAGGATTGCAGATACGCAGTATTTT. Translating it yields CSVRTSRIADTQYF.

This clonotype has a handful of counts. The DNA of the CDR3 is TGTGCCAGCAGCTTAGGTCCTGGACAAGAGACCCAGTACTTC. As protein: CASSLGPGQETQYF. The chain uses TRBV7-2 and TRBJ2-5; D is uncertain. V was shortened by 1 base and J by 2 bases, with 8 bases between the two germline ends. CDR3 length: 14 residues. In germline, CDR1 is SGHTA, CDR2 FQGNSA.